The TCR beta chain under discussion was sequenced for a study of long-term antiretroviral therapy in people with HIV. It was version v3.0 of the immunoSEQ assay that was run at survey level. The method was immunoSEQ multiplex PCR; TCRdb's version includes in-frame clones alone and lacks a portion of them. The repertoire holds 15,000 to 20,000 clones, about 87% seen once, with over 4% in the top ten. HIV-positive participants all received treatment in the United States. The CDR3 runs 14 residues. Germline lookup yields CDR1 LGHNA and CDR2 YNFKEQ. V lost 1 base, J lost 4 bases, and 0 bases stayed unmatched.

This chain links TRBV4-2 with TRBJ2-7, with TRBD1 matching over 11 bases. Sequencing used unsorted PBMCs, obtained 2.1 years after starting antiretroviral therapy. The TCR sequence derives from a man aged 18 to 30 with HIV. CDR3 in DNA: TGTGCCAGCAGCCAAGGGGACAGGGGGTACGAGCAGTACTTC. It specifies CASSQGDRGYEQYF.